What follows is one T cell receptor beta chain and its context. Its antigen is still unknown. Amplification used 60 Vbeta primers and 13 Jbeta primers. Data came from immunoSEQ multiplex PCR; TCRdb stores just in-frame clones and leaves some out. The clone table shows 150,000 or so clones, with the ten largest holding over 1.5%. This sample is drawn from a study of cytomegalovirus exposure and HLA in healthy donors. Study observations and caveats: Across all donors, roughly uniform sequencing depth was an assumption of the presence/absence analyses. Judged likely to be a sequencing artifact was a cluster of highly shared sequence variants.

There are 11 residues in the CDR3. V lost 5 bases and J 7 bases, leaving 8 bases between the germline ends. Per germline, CDR1 SGHTA and CDR2 FQGNSA. The chain joins TRBV7-2 to TRBJ1-1, with D hard to call. The sequenced sample was PBMCs. This sequence was found in a man in his late teens or twenties in good health and CMV-seronegative. The chain's CDR3 is CASSTTNEAFF. Written as DNA, the CDR3 is TGTGCCAGCAGCACAACAAATGAAGCTTTCTTT. Filled out from reference TRBV7-2 and TRBJ1-1, the complete variable domain reads GAGVSQSPSNKVTEKGKDVELRCDPISGHTALYWYRQSLGQGLEFLIYFQGNSAPDKSGLPSDRFSAERTGGSVSTLTIQRTQQEDSAVYLCASSTTNEAFFGQGTRLTVV.